The 8 T cell receptor beta chains below come from one sample, sequenced in a study of neurological immune-mediated disorders. One entry per CDR3 protein, called by TCRdb with MiXCR from the 5' RACE reads. The sample has about 30,000 distinct CDR3 sequences; around 14% are singletons. Specimen: PBMCs. These receptors were obtained from a man in his 70s in good health.

This clonotype was observed at least ten times. The CDR3 protein is CASSLRVQETQYF. The DNA of the CDR3 is TGTGCCAGCAGTTTGAGGGTACAAGAGACCCAGTACTTC. The chain joins TRBV12-3 or TRBV12-4 to TRBJ2-5; D is perhaps TRBD2 (5 bases). V gave up 3 bases and J gave up 2 bases, with 7 bases separating them. The CDR3 is made up of 13 amino acids.

The table lists this clonotype with a few counts. The chain carries TRBV12-3 or TRBV12-4 and TRBJ2-3; D gene uncertain. This CDR3 has 14 residues. Trimming shortened V by 6 bases and J by 1 base, and 11 bases separated the two germline ends. The CDR3 loop reads CASRPGIGTDTQYF. The CDR3, as DNA: TGTGCCAGCAGGCCGGGTATCGGCACAGATACGCAGTATTTT.

In this sample, this clonotype turned up many times. This chain connects TRBV11-2 to TRBJ2-7; 7 bases align to TRBD2. Trimming cost V 2 bases and J 0 bases; bases outside gene matches: 1. Germline values: CDR1 SGHAT, CDR2 FQNNGV. The CDR3 runs 14 residues. As DNA, the CDR3 is TGTGCCAGCAGCTTATCGGGGGGCTCCTACGAGCAGTACTTC. Its protein is CASSLSGGSYEQYF.

This clonotype was picked up many times. The chain is built from TRBV15 and TRBJ2-5, with D uncertain. The CDR3 totals 13 residues. With 8 bases removed from V and 5 bases from J, the gap between germline ends came to 15 bases. Germline CDR1 LNHNV, CDR2 YYDKDF (reference sequence). The CDR3, as DNA: TGTGCCACCGGCAAGGGCGGCGGTGAGACCCAGTACTTC. It yields the protein CATGKGGGETQYF.

This clonotype was counted at least ten times. The V call is TRBV24-1, the J call TRBJ2-1; TRBD1 agrees at 8 bases. J gave up 7 bases and V 6 bases, and 7 bases lay outside the gene matches. The length of the CDR3 is 14 residues. The germline V gene encodes CDR1 KGHDR and CDR2 SFDVKD. CDR3 protein: CATSRVDRVNEQFF. CDR3 in DNA: TGTGCCACCAGTCGGGTGGACAGGGTAAATGAGCAGTTCTTC.

This clonotype was recorded at least ten times. The rearrangement links TRBV4-1 to TRBJ2-1; 12 nucleotides agree with TRBD2. Trimming at V came to 0 bases and at J to 0 bases, leaving 6 bases not matched to a gene. The germline gives CDR1 MGHRA, CDR2 YSYEKL. The CDR3 has 19 amino acids. The CDR3 sequence is CASSQDPSGGALSYNEQFF. The CDR3 nucleotides are TGCGCCAGCAGCCAAGATCCTAGCGGGGGGGCTCTCTCCTACAATGAGCAGTTCTTC.

This clonotype was seen repeatedly, ten times or more. The chain combines TRBV7-3 with TRBJ2-2, with D hard to call. The CDR3 covers 14 residues. Germline V lookup: CDR1 SGHTA, CDR2 FQGTGA. V was shortened by 5 bases and J by 2 bases, with 9 bases between the two germline ends. The CDR3 region has the DNA TGTGCCAGCAGCCCATGGGTCAACACCGGGGAGCTGTTTTTT. It translates to CASSPWVNTGELFF.

This clonotype was recorded at least ten times. This chain connects TRBV5-8 to TRBJ2-5; TRBD2 is a possible D gene (5 bases). V gave up 4 bases and J gave up 7 bases, with 17 bases separating them. The CDR3 loop spans 14 amino acids. The germline V gene encodes CDR1 SGHTS and CDR2 YDEGEE. The CDR3 DNA is TGTGCCAGCAGCCCCCCGGGGAAAAGTTGGACCCAGTACTTC. Translation: CASSPPGKSWTQYF.